The clone carrying this TCR beta chain was detected many times. V lost 1 base, J lost 4 bases, and 8 bases lay in between. CDR1 is SGHTA and CDR2 is FQGNSA in the germline V gene. The CDR3 runs 14 residues. TCRdb itself ran the reads through MiXCR, one entry per CDR3 protein. The table shows 200,000 to 300,000 distinct CDR3 sequences, with approximately 9.1% occurring only once. This sample is part of a study of T cell repertoires in cytomegalovirus infection. Study background: From public TCR beta signatures came an indication of both CMV infection and matching HLA type.

This sequence originates from a human donor in good health (CMV status not recorded). Some clones in this sample may be carry-over from other donors' samples. The specimen sequenced was PBMCs. This sequence joins TRBV7-2 and TRBJ1-5; D possibly corresponds to TRBD1 (6 bases). CDR3 amino acids: CASSLETGNQPQHF. In DNA form, the CDR3 reads TGTGCCAGCAGCTTAGAAACAGGGAATCAGCCCCAGCATTTT.